This record concerns one T cell receptor beta chain sequence. Its specificity is unknown. Stability of Graves' hyperthyroidism was defined as absent ophthalmopathy progression within 18 months. Uncontrolled infection, other autoimmune disease, pregnancy or lactation led to exclusion. TCR beta CDR3 sequences were amplified from RNA transcripts. Using the HTBI primer set, a first-round RT-PCR was run on the TCR CDR3. TCRdb redid the calling of the multiplex PCR reads with MiXCR, one entry per CDR3 protein. The table lists about 840,000 distinct CDR3 sequences, roughly 40% of them singletons, with approximately 10% in the top ten. The J segment lost 2 bases and the V segment lost 9 bases, leaving 7 bases of the junction unmatched. This CDR3 is built from 13 residues. Germline assignment: CDR1 SNHLY and CDR2 FYNNEI. The data were taken from a study of T cells in Graves' hyperthyroidism and ophthalmopathy.

Study outcomes and limitations: A model of 13 V-J features distinguished ophthalmopathy from stable hyperthyroidism.

This receptor was taken from a young man with Graves' hyperthyroidism. V gene TRBV2 combines with J gene TRBJ2-7; 7 nucleotides agree with TRBD2. The sample consisted of blood. Here the CDR3 reads CARSGVDTYEQYF. The DNA for the CDR3 is TGTGCCAGAAGCGGGGTGGATACCTACGAGCAGTACTTC.